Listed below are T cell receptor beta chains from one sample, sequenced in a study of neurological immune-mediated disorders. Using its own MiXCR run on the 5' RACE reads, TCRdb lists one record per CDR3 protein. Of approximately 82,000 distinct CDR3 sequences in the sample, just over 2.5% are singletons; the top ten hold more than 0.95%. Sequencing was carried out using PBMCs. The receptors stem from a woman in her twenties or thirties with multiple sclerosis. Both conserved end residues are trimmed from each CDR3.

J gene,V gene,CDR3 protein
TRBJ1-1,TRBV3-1,ASSRAAEAF
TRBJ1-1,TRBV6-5,ASSYVWVTEAF
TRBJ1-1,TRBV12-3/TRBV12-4,ASRLEWNTEAF
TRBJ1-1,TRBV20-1,SAPDLRVNTEAF
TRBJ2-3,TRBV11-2,ASSLNGLRTDTQY
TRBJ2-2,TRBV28,ASSSTTGELF
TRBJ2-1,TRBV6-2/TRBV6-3,ASSYARERGSYNEQF
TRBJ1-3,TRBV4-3,ASSQRSGNTIY
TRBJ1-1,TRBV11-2,ASSSQGAGEAF
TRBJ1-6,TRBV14,ASSGRADYSPLH
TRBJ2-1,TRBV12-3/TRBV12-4,ASTNGYLGNEQF
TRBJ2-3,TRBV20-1,SSSRQPFSTDTQY
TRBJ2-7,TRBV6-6,ASSLWEGSPDEQY
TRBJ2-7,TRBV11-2,ASSLPGTSHYEQY
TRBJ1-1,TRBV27,ASLVGSEAF
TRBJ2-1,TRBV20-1,SADYSGVDNEQF
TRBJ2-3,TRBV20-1,SAVGGQGTDTQY
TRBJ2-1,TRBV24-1,ATSAWPSGGHNNEQF
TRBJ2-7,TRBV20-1,SASSLREQY
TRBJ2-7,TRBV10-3,AISAPPSGTRDEQY
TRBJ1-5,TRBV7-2,ASSLVQGSNQPQH
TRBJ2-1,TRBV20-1,SARLLGWNEQF
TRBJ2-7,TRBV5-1,ASSFGTVAYEQY